The rows below give T cell receptor beta chains drawn from one sample of a study of blood T cell repertoires in COVID-19. Profiling relied on immunoSEQ multiplex PCR, and the TCRdb table lists in-frame clones only, not all of them. The table records fewer than 200,000 clones, approximately 90% of them present only once. Sequenced material: peripheral blood. All receptors come from a man between 45 and 60 years old with acute or convalescent COVID-19. CDR3s include the opening cysteine and the closing phenylalanine or tryptophan. The order of the fields is CDR3 protein, CDR3 DNA, J gene, D gene, clone size, V gene. The D gene is left open where the match is weak. Size values are once, few and many counts, or a class for expanded clones, and some rows have none.

CASTGENTGELFF TGTGCCAGCACAGGGGAGAACACCGGGGAGCTGTTTTTT TRBJ2-2 . . TRBV7-9
CASSIEAAGWTITSYNEQFF TGTGCCAGTAGTATAGAGGCGGCAGGCTGGACAATCACCTCCTACAATGAGCAGTTCTTC TRBJ2-1 . . TRBV19
CASSRTSGRTDTQYF TGTGCCAGCAGCCGAACTAGCGGGAGGACAGATACGCAGTATTTT TRBJ2-3 TRBD2 . TRBV27
CASSEGTGGTEAFF TGCGCCAGCAGTGAGGGGACAGGGGGCACTGAAGCTTTCTTT TRBJ1-1 TRBD1 . TRBV10-2
CASSTPRLAVNEQFF TGTGCCAGCAGTACCCCCCGACTAGCGGTAAATGAGCAGTTCTTC TRBJ2-1 TRBD2 . TRBV28
CASSYLAGLGTEAFF TGTGCCAGCAGTTACTTGGCAGGTCTGGGCACTGAAGCTTTCTTT TRBJ1-1 . . TRBV6-5
CASSLGQSLYEQYF TGCGCCAGCAGCTTGGGACAGTCCTTATACGAGCAGTACTTC TRBJ2-7 . once TRBV5-1
CATSRNSGSNTGELFF TGTGCCACCAGCAGAAATAGCGGGAGTAACACCGGGGAGCTGTTTTTT TRBJ2-2 TRBD2 . TRBV15
CASSFGLTDTQYF TGTGCCAGCAGCTTTGGCCTCACAGATACGCAGTATTTT TRBJ2-3 . once TRBV7-6
CASRNVGAGKNIQYF TGTGCCAGCAGAAACGTGGGGGCAGGCAAAAACATTCAGTACTTC TRBJ2-4 . . TRBV3-1/TRBV3-2
CASSQELGDRNSPLHF TGCGCCAGCAGCCAGGAATTGGGGGACAGAAATTCACCCCTCCACTTT TRBJ1-6 TRBD1 . TRBV4-3
CASSQHSGTANTEAFF TGTGCCAGCAGCCAACATTCCGGGACAGCGAACACTGAAGCTTTCTTT TRBJ1-1 TRBD1 . TRBV7-9
CASSQQGAGEKLFF TGTGCCAGCAGCCAACAGGGGGCTGGTGAAAAACTGTTTTTT TRBJ1-4 TRBD1 . TRBV7-9
CASSPGSYSYNEQFF TGTGCCAGCTCTCCGGGGAGTTACTCCTACAATGAGCAGTTCTTC TRBJ2-1 . . TRBV18
CASSLVRTGGAYGYTF TGTGCCAGCAGCTTGGTGCGGACAGGGGGCGCGTATGGCTACACCTTC TRBJ1-2 TRBD1 . TRBV5-5
CAISEERRGGYTF TGTGCCATCAGTGAGGAACGGAGGGGTGGCTACACCTTC TRBJ1-2 . . TRBV10-3